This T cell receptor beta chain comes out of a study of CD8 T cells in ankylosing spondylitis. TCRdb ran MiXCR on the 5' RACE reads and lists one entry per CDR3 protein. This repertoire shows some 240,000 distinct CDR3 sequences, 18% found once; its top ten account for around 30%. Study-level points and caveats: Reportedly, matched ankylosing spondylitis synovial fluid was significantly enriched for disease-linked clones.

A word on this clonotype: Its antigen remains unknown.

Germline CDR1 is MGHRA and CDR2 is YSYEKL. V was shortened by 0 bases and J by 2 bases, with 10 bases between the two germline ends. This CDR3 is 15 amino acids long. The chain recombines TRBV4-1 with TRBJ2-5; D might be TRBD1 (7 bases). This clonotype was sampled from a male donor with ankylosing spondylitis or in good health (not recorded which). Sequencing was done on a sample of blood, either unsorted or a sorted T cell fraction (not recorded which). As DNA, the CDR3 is TGCGCCAGCAGCCAAGATGCGGGACAGCAAGAGACCCAGTACTTC. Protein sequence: CASSQDAGQQETQYF.